The following is a T cell receptor beta chain sequence with its context. Its antigen specificity is not known. The sample holds no much larger clone one base away, and base qualities are not on file. This sample was taken from a study of cytomegalovirus exposure and HLA in healthy donors (TCRdb year 2017). Describing the broader study: An earlier analysis of 587 of the donors reported approximately 300 Gb of sequence data and approximately 120 million unique TCR beta sequences obtained from around 180 million T cells. An early release covering about 600 HLA-typed donors comprised roughly 300 gigabases of sequencing data and 65 million to 100 million unique TCR sequences. Of the roughly 400 genotyped donors, less than 90% were placed in the genetic ancestry cluster associated with self-reported Caucasian donors. The study aimed to test whether cataloging public T cell receptors could reveal signatures of past pathogen exposure. The study profiled the T cell repertoires of 500 to 800 subjects by immunosequencing and related them to cytomegalovirus serostatus. A separate validation cohort of roughly 120 different subjects was used in addition to the 666-subject first cohort. To predict cytomegalovirus infection status, the study combined high-throughput TCR immunosequencing, statistical association of individual TCRs with disease status, and machine learning. To study patterns of TCR occurrence, a later analysis re-analyzed previously published TCR beta repertoires from under 750 donors and added high-resolution HLA genotyping. In the later analysis, no new phenotypic data were used to find candidate immune exposures; instead, reliance was placed on TCR beta sequences and their occurrence across donors. An earlier analysis of fewer than 750 of the donors used high-throughput TCR beta sequencing to judge whether each TCR beta V gene segment behaved as functional or pseudogenic. Alongside the repertoire data, information on donor age, sex, ethnicity and CMV serostatus was compiled. A later genetic analysis used genome-wide SNP genotypes for 398 of the 666 donors, treating that subset as a discovery cohort. Every repertoire in the discovery cohort had been generated on one and the same sequencing platform. HLA typing included class I and class II loci at four-digit resolution. The number of donors typed differed by locus, with about 629-630 for A, B, C, DRB1 and DQB1, 522 for DQA1, about 610 for DPA1, and approximately 470 for DPB1. Because of strong linkage in the cohort, roughly five DR-DQ haplotypes were treated as single units for association and clustering. On average, over 200,000 unique TCR beta nucleotide sequences were sequenced per donor among several hundred genotyped donors of the cohort, with 15% to 20% of those sequences being non-productive.

The library was produced with the immunoSEQ multiplex PCR assay. For the multiplex PCR, a mixture combining 60 forward primers for TCR Vbeta segments and 13 reverse primers for TCR Jbeta segments was used. The CDR3 region of rearranged TCR beta genes was amplified from genomic DNA by a multiplex PCR assay. On the Illumina HiSeq System, the amplified TCR beta libraries were sequenced as 87-base-pair reads. Concerning the study's data processing: A later analysis tallied around 87 million unique TCR beta chains across the 550 to 850 repertoires, and approximately 11 million of those chains were shared by two or more donors. Raw reads were error-corrected and collapsed into unique sequences with a nearest-neighbor algorithm that merged closely related sequences to remove PCR and sequencing errors. V, D and J gene segments were assigned by aligning CDR3 sequences to IMGT reference sequences. Each retained sequence needed at least a six-nucleotide match to both a V gene segment and a J gene segment. Rearrangements were classified as productive when the CDR3 lacked stop codons and remained in frame with V and J, and all other rearrangements were classified as non-productive. CDR3 was defined according to IMGT convention as the region running from the second conserved V-encoded cysteine to the conserved J-encoded phenylalanine. The earlier analysis of some 580 of the donors excluded any sequence lacking an unambiguous match to a single V gene segment. An earlier analysis of several hundred of the donors called V segments functional above 56.7% productive rearrangements and segregating when the between-donor standard deviation exceeded 5%. A statistical classification framework was developed to diagnose cytomegalovirus status using the catalog of TCR beta chain sequences. In a later analysis, TCR nucleotide sequences were compared against IMGT/GENE-DB human TR gene sequences so that V and J genes could be assigned. A later analysis assigned CDR3 sequences and most-parsimonious VDJ recombination scenarios with the TCRdist pipeline. In a later analysis, every TCR beta chain was defined by the combination of its CDR3 amino acid sequence and its V-gene family, and reads without a unique V-gene family were dropped. As a way to deal with suspected cross-contamination and a sequencing artifact, a later analysis dropped under 600 nucleotide sequences that were highly shared and had low generation probability. A later analysis calculated a clonal expansion index for each public chain from normalized within-repertoire ranks of inferred template counts. Generation probabilities in a later analysis came from a VDJ recombination model fitted to out-of-frame rearrangements, and those results were checked against IGoR. In a later analysis, TCR-TCR, TCR-HLA and TCR-CMV co-occurrence was scored with hypergeometric tests, and a repertoire-size bias correction was applied to TCR pairs. A later analysis estimated false discovery rates by permuting HLA or CMV assignments 20 times. A later analysis grouped co-occurring TCRs with DBSCAN, adding TCRdist sequence similarity when clustering within HLA-allele-positive subsets. Repertoires with fewer than 30,000 or more than 120,000 public chains, plus five repertoires with anomalous nucleotide sharing, were excluded from co-occurrence clustering. Entries here come from immuneACCESS through TCRdb and include only in-frame sequences with V and J called. Some clones fail to appear in such tables; in the studies checked, an unresolved V gene covers under half of the shortfall, and the cause of the remainder is unknown. V and J calls and clone size follow that table, whereas D and trimming were derived from the DNA. In all, the sample holds some 200,000 clones, and roughly 8.7% of those were seen once. Roughly 1.3% of the sample rests with the top ten.

The cohort consisted of 670 or so healthy bone marrow donors. All cohort members were sampled while nominally healthy, although unrecorded immune exposures were likely present. The donor was CMV seropositive and was included in the group of almost 300 seropositive cohort members. A peripheral blood sample was provided by each donor, and peripheral blood mononuclear cells were used for TCR beta sequencing. The Qiagen DNeasy Blood Extraction Kit was used to extract genomic DNA from the blood cell samples. Study-wide conclusions, independent of this receptor: Seventeen rarely observed V segments, including chromosome 9 orphons, were excluded from the earlier analysis of some 590 of the donors because counts were too low. In a later analysis, most CMV-associated TCR beta chains were found to appear HLA-restricted, with HLA associations seemingly driven largely by CMV exposure. When HLA alleles, especially DR and DQ, strongly co-occurred, attributing TCR associations to individual alleles was difficult. Three of the identified cytomegalovirus-associated TCR beta chains were confirmed in vitro to be specific for cytomegalovirus antigens. An earlier analysis of approximately 500 of the donors showed that most TCR beta V segments appeared in productive rearrangements either about 90% or about 30% of the time, which broadly matched IMGT annotations. The classifier was reported to diagnose cytomegalovirus status with high specificity and sensitivity in both the original and validation cohorts. Compared with equally common non-associated chains, HLA-associated TCR beta chains in a later analysis were more clonally expanded and had lower generation probabilities. According to a later genetic analysis, donors in an Asian-associated ancestry cluster had fewer N-insertions in productive TCRs than the approximately 700-donor mean. Across donors, most TCR sequences were observed very rarely, whereas some public TCRs were present in many individuals. A total of roughly 160 TCR beta chains were listed by the study as associated with cytomegalovirus. Only TCR beta chains were sequenced in this cohort, and the absence of alpha or paired-chain data limited detectable features. It was suggested by the authors that the approach could potentially be generalized to other disease states and immunological phenotypes. In a later analysis, TCR association rates were found to vary across HLA loci, with the most associated TCRs seen for DRB1 alleles and the fewest for HLA-C alleles. Correlated functional status among segregating V segments might reflect linkage disequilibrium, but an unknown experimental factor could not be ruled out. In a later analysis, several top co-occurrence clusters were reported to appear linked to parvovirus B19, influenza, CMV and Epstein-Barr virus. A further reported finding was that TCR beta sequences accurately predicted the HLA-A and HLA-B alleles for most subjects in the first cohort. The sequencing pipeline was judged likely to have produced a cluster of highly shared sequence variants as a technical artifact. Sequencing depth was assumed to be roughly uniform across donors in the presence/absence analyses, though that assumption may not hold. Immune exposure information for the cohort was limited to CMV serostatus. An association between a missense DCLRE1C variant and V-gene and J-gene trimming of TCR beta chains was found in a later genetic analysis and replicated in an independent cohort. Because HLA typing was missing for some donors at each locus, association tests included only the typed subset. Specific HLA alleles were associated with around 18,000 TCR beta sequences at a false discovery rate of 0.05 in a later analysis.

Sequencing was performed on PBMCs. This receptor was identified in a woman in her twenties or thirties in good health and CMV-seropositive.

CDR3 reads: CASSGGQGVITGELFF. The bases read TGTGCCAGCAGTGGGGGACAGGGGGTAATCACCGGGGAGCTGTTTTTT. Here the chain combines TRBV6-6 and TRBJ2-2; the central 11 bases match TRBD1. Reading from cysteine to phenylalanine, the CDR3 counts 16 amino acids. Only the CDR3 part of the read is kept: 48 bases, read in frame from the first base. Taken from the germline V gene (reference sequence), the CDR1 and CDR2 loops are MNHNY and SVGAGI. The germline V and J ends show losses of 5 bases and 4 bases respectively, and no gene match explains 6 bases of the junction.